This T cell receptor (beta chain) was recovered during a study of blood T cell repertoires in COVID-19 (dated by TCRdb to 2020 to 2022). Background for the entire study: Samples from collaborators originated in the United States, Italy and Spain and spanned both the acute and convalescent phases of COVID-19. The material from the prospective study consisted of cDNA or gDNA derived from T cells, B-cell-depleted T cells, or PBMCs. The dataset comprised deeply sampled blood TCRbeta repertoires from subjects exposed to, actively infected with, or recovered from COVID-19. The repertoires were released in a freely available public database intended as a resource for research on the immune response to SARS-CoV-2. Samples were obtained from the ongoing ImmuneRACE study (first 160 participants) and from 950 to 1,500 subjects provided by 6 global collaborators. A de-identified subject ID, COVID-19 status, age in years and sex were almost always included in the sample metadata. Where available, HLA class I and class II types were taken from metadata supplied by the sample provider and were not determined by assay-based typing. General findings and caveats noted by the study authors: How much clinical and demographic metadata was included differed by source and by participant, and the metadata was provided uncurated.

Participants in the prospective study were aged roughly 18 to 100 years, lived in over 20 United States geographic areas, and enrolled through a virtual design. Cohort assignment in the prospective study relied on participant-reported clinical history from a screening survey and a study questionnaire. For ImmuneRACE Cohort 3, a participant was defined as recovered based on two consecutive negative NP/OP PCR tests, clearance by a healthcare professional, or resolution of symptoms. Mobile phlebotomists in the prospective study collected whole blood, serum and a nasopharyngeal or oropharyngeal swab from every participant. Prospective study participants could optionally give additional blood draws and questionnaires over an approximately two-month period. Prospective study blood samples were shipped either frozen or at room temperature before DNA extraction. The immunoSEQ Assay, a bias-controlled multiplex PCR, was used to amplify TCRbeta CDR3 regions from genomic DNA. In the authors' own workflow: The number of nucleated cells in each sample was estimated from the amplification of reference gene primers within the assay. Sequence reads were collapsed and filtered to measure the absolute abundance of every unique TCRbeta CDR3 rearrangement. Productive Simpson clonality was computed per sample as the square root of Simpson's diversity index over productive rearrangements. Not all clones reach the TCRdb copy of this immuneACCESS table, which keeps in-frame sequences only. Checked studies attribute under half of the gap to unresolved V genes and leave the rest unexplained. D and trimming were read from the DNA, whereas the V and J calls and clone size are those reported in that table. The sample data list over 150,000 clones, and 88% of these were observed just once. Approximately 9% of the sample rests with the top ten.

From the cysteine through the phenylalanine, the CDR3 covers 14 amino acids. The entry retains the CDR3 DNA only, 42 bases that are in frame from base 1. CDR1 and CDR2, looked up from the germline V gene, are SGDLS and YYNGEE. Trimming at the junction amounts to 4 bases on V and 5 bases on J, and the germline ends lie 15 bases apart. As to this clone: Its antigen remains undetermined. The record has no base qualities; no much larger clone is one base away.

Recombination joined TRBV9 with TRBJ2-5; D gene: possibly TRBD1, on 6 matching bases. This receptor was obtained from a woman under 30 who had recovered from COVID-19. Sequenced input: PBMCs or T cells enriched from blood (not recorded which). The CDR3 region reads CASSLRGPPETQYF. DNA sequence: TGTGCCAGCAGCCTCAGGGGACCCCCGGAGACCCAGTACTTC.